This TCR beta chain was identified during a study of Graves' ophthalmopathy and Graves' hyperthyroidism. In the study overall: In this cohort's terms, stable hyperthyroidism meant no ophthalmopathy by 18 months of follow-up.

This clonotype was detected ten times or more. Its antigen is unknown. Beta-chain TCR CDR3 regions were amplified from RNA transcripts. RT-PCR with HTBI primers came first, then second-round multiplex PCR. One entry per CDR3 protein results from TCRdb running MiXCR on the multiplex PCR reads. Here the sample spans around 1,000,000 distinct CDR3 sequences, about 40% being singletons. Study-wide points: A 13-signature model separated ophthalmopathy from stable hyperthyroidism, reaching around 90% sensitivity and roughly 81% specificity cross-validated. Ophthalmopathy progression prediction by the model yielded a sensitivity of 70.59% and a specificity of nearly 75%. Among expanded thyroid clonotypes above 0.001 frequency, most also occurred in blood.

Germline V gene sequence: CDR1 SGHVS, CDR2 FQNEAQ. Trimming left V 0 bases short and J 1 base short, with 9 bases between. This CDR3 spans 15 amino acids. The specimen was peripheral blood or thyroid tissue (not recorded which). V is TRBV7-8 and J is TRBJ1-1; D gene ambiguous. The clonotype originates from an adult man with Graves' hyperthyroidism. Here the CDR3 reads CASSLAPTGNTEAFF. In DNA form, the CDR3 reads TGTGCCAGCAGCTTAGCGCCTACCGGGAACACTGAAGCTTTCTTT.